The clone carrying this TCR beta chain was seen ten or more times. Its antigen is still unknown. This sample stems from a study of T cells in Graves' hyperthyroidism and ophthalmopathy. Study-wide background: It was at initial diagnosis, before any treatment, that peripheral blood was collected.

Study results and limitations: Ophthalmopathy could be told apart from stable hyperthyroidism with a 13 V-J model.

The cohort's ophthalmopathy patients, a group with duration under 3 months, had a Clinical Activity Score of at least 3 and a NOSPECS grade of at least 4. Diagnoses rested on clinical symptoms, serum thyroxine and TRAb, thyroid ultrasound and orbital computed tomography. The investigators amplified TCR beta CDR3 regions from RNA transcripts. Using the HTBI primer set, a first-round RT-PCR was run on the TCR CDR3. TCRdb redid the calling of the multiplex PCR reads with MiXCR, one entry per CDR3 protein. The sample has around 250,000 distinct CDR3 sequences; around 15% are singletons. CDR1 is DFQATT and CDR2 is SNEGSKA in the germline V gene (reference sequence). The germline V and J ends were trimmed by 3 bases and 3 bases, with 17 bases remaining between them. The CDR3 loop spans 15 amino acids.

Sequencing input: blood. The V and J genes are TRBV20-1 and TRBJ1-2, with D uncertain. This TCR derives from a woman under 30 with Graves' ophthalmopathy. CDR3 coding DNA: TGCAGTGCTAGGGCATTCACAGAAGAGGACTATGGCTACACCTTC. This encodes CSARAFTEEDYGYTF.